Listed below are T cell receptor beta chains from one sample, sequenced in a study of T cell responses to AZD1222 COVID-19 vaccine. Sequencing used immunoSEQ multiplex PCR; TCRdb keeps in-frame clones, though not all of them. The sample carries approximately 120,000 clones, 75% to 90% recorded once. The source was peripheral blood, collected on day 0 of MenACWY control vaccination. All receptors come from an adult in good health. The conserved cysteine and the conserved F or W are not part of the CDR3 here.

j_gene: TRBJ2-5; v_gene: TRBV5-1; CDR3aa: ASSFRESQETQY
j_gene: TRBJ2-3; v_gene: TRBV6-4; CDR3aa: ASSDGVGTDTQY
j_gene: TRBJ2-3; v_gene: TRBV6-4; CDR3aa: ASSASGSFTDTQY
j_gene: TRBJ2-1; v_gene: TRBV3-1/TRBV3-2; CDR3aa: ASSLEGGGRGEQF
j_gene: TRBJ2-1; v_gene: TRBV9; CDR3aa: ASSVDGSIPQEEF
j_gene: TRBJ2-6; v_gene: TRBV27; CDR3aa: ASSLSGVGANVLT
j_gene: TRBJ1-1; v_gene: TRBV5-8; CDR3aa: ASSMNRGMNTEAF
j_gene: TRBJ2-1; v_gene: TRBV27; CDR3aa: ASSLGGNEQF
j_gene: TRBJ1-2; v_gene: TRBV6-5; CDR3aa: ASSSPGRTNYGYT
j_gene: TRBJ1-1; v_gene: TRBV27; CDR3aa: ASRPTGRNTEAF
j_gene: TRBJ2-1; v_gene: TRBV6-1; CDR3aa: ASSEAWEREHYNEQF
j_gene: TRBJ2-4; v_gene: TRBV6-2/TRBV6-3; CDR3aa: ASSGRALAKNIQY
j_gene: TRBJ2-7; v_gene: TRBV3-1/TRBV3-2; CDR3aa: ASSHPGAEQY
j_gene: TRBJ2-1; v_gene: TRBV4-1; CDR3aa: ASSQEQTDYNEQF
j_gene: TRBJ1-1; v_gene: TRBV2; CDR3aa: ASSGLMNTEAF
j_gene: TRBJ1-2; v_gene: TRBV28; CDR3aa: ASRTGTGPNYGYT
j_gene: TRBJ2-5; v_gene: TRBV20-1; CDR3aa: SASPREGLQTQY
j_gene: TRBJ2-1; v_gene: TRBV11-1; CDR3aa: ASSATGTSGSHEQF
j_gene: TRBJ1-2; v_gene: TRBV12-3/TRBV12-4; CDR3aa: ASRPGTVYGYT
j_gene: TRBJ1-5; v_gene: TRBV20-1; CDR3aa: SASQGNQPQH
j_gene: TRBJ2-5; v_gene: TRBV3-1/TRBV3-2; CDR3aa: ASSQGGLAGKETQY
j_gene: TRBJ2-1; v_gene: TRBV5-4; CDR3aa: ASSGMVGDEQF